This passage covers 25 T cell receptor beta chains from one sample sequenced in a study of blood T cell repertoires in COVID-19. Measured with immunoSEQ multiplex PCR; TCRdb has only the in-frame clones, and not every one. This table holds 55,000 to 70,000 clones, roughly 81% found once. The specimen was peripheral blood. The receptor source for this set is a man aged 80 or over with acute or convalescent COVID-19.

The V gene is TRBV4-3, the J gene TRBJ2-1; TRBD1 aligns across 8 bases. Per the germline V gene, CDR1 is LGHNA and CDR2 is YSLEER. The CDR3 has 17 amino acids. Losses at the gene ends were 0 bases for V and 6 bases for J; bases not matched to a gene: 10. This CDR3 is CASSQERGTGLGNEQFF. In DNA, the CDR3 is TGCGCCAGCAGCCAAGAACGGGGGACAGGCCTTGGCAATGAGCAGTTCTTC.

The chain couples TRBV4-3 to TRBJ2-2; unclear D gene. The CDR3 is made up of 13 amino acids. Germline V lookup: CDR1 LGHNA, CDR2 YSLEER. The V gene lost 3 bases and the J gene lost 7 bases, with 9 bases spanning the gap. CDR3 amino acids: CASSHYSDGELFF. The CDR3 bases are TGCGCCAGCAGCCATTACAGTGACGGGGAGCTGTTTTTT.

This sequence joins TRBV5-1 and TRBJ2-3, with D unresolved. V dropped 4 bases and J dropped 8 bases, with 8 bases sitting between them. The CDR3 is 11 residues long. Germline CDR1 is SGHRS and CDR2 is YFSETQ. The CDR3 protein is CASSGFVTQYF. CDR3 bases: TGCGCCAGCAGCGGCTTCGTTACGCAGTATTTT.

The rearrangement links TRBV2 to TRBJ1-2; D perhaps matches TRBD1 (5 bases). The CDR3 sequence is 14 residues long. The germline V gene encodes CDR1 SNHLY and CDR2 FYNNEI. V was pared by 3 bases and J by 8 bases, with 16 bases between. The CDR3 DNA follows: TGTGCCAGCAGTGAGGCGGGGGTACGGGACGGCTACACCTTC. Translating it yields CASSEAGVRDGYTF.

The V and J genes are TRBV28 and TRBJ1-2; a weak D match, TRBD1 (5 bases). Germline V gene data show CDR1 as MDHEN and CDR2 as SYDVKM. The CDR3 spans 17 residues. Trimming removed 2 bases at V and 7 bases at J, with 23 bases between. The CDR3 region is CASSLTELGLGSGGYTF. CDR3 nucleotides: TGTGCCAGCAGTTTAACGGAACTGGGACTTGGCTCGGGTGGCTACACCTTC.

The chain has TRBV6-2 or TRBV6-3 and TRBJ2-5; 11 bases line up with TRBD2. CDR1 and CDR2 (germline): MNHEY, SVGEGT. CDR3 size: 16 residues. J was trimmed by 0 bases and V by 6 bases; bases with no gene match: 6. The CDR3 DNA follows: TGTGCCAGCAGCCGCGGACTAGCGGGTAACCAAGAGACCCAGTACTTC. It codes for CASSRGLAGNQETQYF.

V is TRBV9 and J is TRBJ2-3; 10 nucleotides agree with TRBD2. V trimming: 0 bases; J trimming: 2 bases; junction bases outside the gene matches: 3. Germline lookup yields CDR1 SGDLS and CDR2 YYNGEE. The length of the CDR3 is 16 residues. The CDR3 nucleotides are TGTGCCAGCAGCGTAGGGACTAGCGGAACCACAGATACGCAGTATTTT. Its protein product is CASSVGTSGTTDTQYF.

This clone was observed a handful of times. V gene TRBV11-1 combines with J gene TRBJ1-4; unclear D gene. This CDR3 region has 15 residues. Between the trimmed V and J ends, which lost 5 bases and 7 bases, there was a span of 17 bases. Germline V CDR1 and CDR2: SGHAT, FQDESV (reference sequence). CDR3 bases: TGTGCCAGCAGCCGAACACCAGGAGGCCGTGAAAAACTGTTTTTT. This gives the protein CASSRTPGGREKLFF.

The chain carries TRBV7-2 and TRBJ2-7; 7 nucleotides line up with TRBD1. This CDR3 has 14 residues. The V and J ends lost 4 bases and 4 bases, in that order; junction bases with no gene match: 7. The V gene's germline CDR1 is SGHTA and CDR2 FQGNSA. The CDR3 sequence is CASSSRDREYEQYF. CDR3 bases: TGTGCCAGCAGCTCCCGGGACAGAGAGTACGAGCAGTACTTC.

The CDR3 spells CASSQEGYRRRNTGELFF. The CDR3 DNA sequence: TGTGCCAGCAGCCAAGAAGGTTATAGGAGAAGGAACACCGGGGAGCTGTTTTTT. The chain employs TRBV3-1 (or the pseudogene TRBV3-2) and TRBJ2-2; D remains ambiguous. Germline V gene data show CDR1 as LGHDT and CDR2 as YNNKEL (reference sequence). The CDR3 runs to 18 residues. Trimming took off 0 bases at V and 1 base at J, with 15 bases between the two ends.

V gene TRBV28 combines with J gene TRBJ1-6, with TRBD1 identical over 7 bases. Germline V gene sequence: CDR1 MDHEN, CDR2 SYDVKM. V shed 2 bases, J shed 7 bases, and the junction held 8 bases outside the gene matches. The CDR3 contains 16 residues. The DNA for the CDR3 is TGTGCCAGCAGTTTAGAGCTGGGACAGACAAATTCACCCCTCCACTTT. This sequence encodes CASSLELGQTNSPLHF. Full variable domain (remainder filled in from reference TRBV28 and TRBJ1-6): DVKVTQSSRYLVKRTGEKVFLECVQDMDHENMFWYRQDPGLGLRLIYFSYDVKMKEKGDIPEGYSVSREKKERFSLILESASTNQTSMYLCASSLELGQTNSPLHFGNGTRLTVT.

V gene TRBV27 combines with J gene TRBJ2-1; 11 bases are shared with TRBD2. Trimming took 4 bases from V and 7 from J; bases not matched to a gene: 6. Germline CDR1 and CDR2: MNHEY and SMNVEV (reference sequence). The CDR3 runs 15 residues. CDR3 coding DNA: TGTGCCAGCAGTTCCTTAGCGGGGGGGCTGAATGAGCAGTTCTTC. Amino acid sequence: CASSSLAGGLNEQFF.

V usage is TRBV24-1 and J usage is TRBJ2-7, with TRBD1 matching 11 bases. CDR1 and CDR2 (germline): KGHDR, SFDVKD. The CDR3 is made up of 15 amino acids. V trimming: 5 bases; J trimming: 5 bases; junction bases outside the gene matches: 7. The DNA of the CDR3 is TGTGCCACCAGTGTTTCCGGGACAGGGGGGAACGAGCAGTACTTC. Residues: CATSVSGTGGNEQYF.

The chain recombines TRBV27 with TRBJ2-5, with 11 positions matching TRBD2. Trimming at V came to 8 bases and at J to 3 bases, leaving 5 bases not matched to a gene. The CDR3 loop spans 14 amino acids. Germline CDR1 MNHEY, CDR2 SMNVEV (reference sequence). The CDR3 region is CASQRLAGKETQYF. CDR3 coding DNA: TGTGCCAGCCAGCGACTAGCGGGGAAAGAGACCCAGTACTTC.

The V and J genes are TRBV6-4 and TRBJ2-2; D gene uncertain. The CDR3 consists of 14 residues. The germline gives CDR1 MRHNA, CDR2 SNTAGT. Trimming removed 6 bases from V and 0 bases from J, with 8 bases in between. In nucleotides, the CDR3 is TGTGCCAGCAGAGAGGTCGCGAACACCGGGGAGCTGTTTTTT. Amino acid sequence: CASREVANTGELFF.

In DNA form, the CDR3 reads TGTGCCAGCAGCCAAGACCACACCGTCAAGGAGACCCAGTACTTC. Protein product: CASSQDHTVKETQYF. This chain links TRBV4-2 with TRBJ2-5; D gene ambiguous. The CDR3 consists of 15 residues. Trimming took 0 bases from V and 5 from J, leaving 13 bases between them. CDR1 and CDR2 (germline): LGHNA, YNFKEQ.

This rearrangement joins TRBV19 to TRBJ1-2; D perhaps matches TRBD1 (5 bases). Germline V gene lookup returns CDR1 LNHDA and CDR2 SQIVND (reference sequence). The CDR3 consists of 12 residues. The ends were cut back, 4 bases at V and 8 bases at J, with 11 bases in the middle. CDR3 nucleotides: TGTGCCAGTAGTAATCGACAGCAAGGCTACACCTTC. Translating gives CASSNRQQGYTF.

The rearrangement uses TRBV28 and TRBJ2-1; TRBD2 matches 14 bases. The CDR3 has 17 amino acids. V shed 7 bases and J 7 bases; nucleotides not matched to a gene: 12. Germline V CDR1 and CDR2: MDHEN, SYDVKM. The CDR3 DNA reads TGTGCCAGCACCCAGACTAGCGGGAGGGCCCTCGGAAATGAGCAGTTCTTC. Encoded protein: CASTQTSGRALGNEQFF.

The gene calls are TRBV7-2 and TRBJ1-4; 9 bases agree with TRBD1. The CDR3 totals 15 residues. Germline assignment: CDR1 SGHTA and CDR2 FQGNSA. Losses at the gene ends were 3 bases for V and 6 bases for J; bases not matched to a gene: 5. The CDR3 here is CASSLEGQGYEKLFF. In nucleotides, the CDR3 is TGTGCCAGCAGCTTGGAGGGACAGGGTTATGAAAAACTGTTTTTT.

The chain uses TRBV29-1 and TRBJ2-5; D gene ambiguous. The CDR3 spans 13 residues. The V gene's germline CDR1 is SQVTM and CDR2 ANQGSEA. Trimming removed 0 bases from V and 0 bases from J, with 5 bases in between. This CDR3 reads CSVEDRYQETQYF. In DNA form, the CDR3 reads TGCAGCGTTGAAGACAGGTACCAAGAGACCCAGTACTTC.

This clone has a handful of counts. The chain recombines TRBV11-2 with TRBJ1-2, with 8 bases that match TRBD1. V dropped 2 bases and J dropped 8; count of bases not matched to a gene: 10. CDR1 and CDR2 from the germline V gene are SGHAT and FQNNGV. The CDR3 totals 15 residues. The CDR3: CASSLSGQEVEGYTF. In DNA, the CDR3 is TGTGCCAGCAGCTTATCGGGACAGGAGGTTGAGGGCTACACCTTC.

This rearrangement joins TRBV9 to TRBJ2-5, with D unresolved. Germline lookup yields CDR1 SGDLS and CDR2 YYNGEE. Between the trimmed V and J ends, which lost 3 bases and 5 bases, there was a span of 14 bases. This CDR3 has 14 amino acids. CDR3 loop: CASSDPSREETQYF. CDR3 nucleotide sequence: TGTGCCAGCAGCGATCCCTCTCGAGAGGAGACCCAGTACTTC.

V and J are TRBV28 and TRBJ1-2, with D tentatively TRBD1 (6 bases). Trimming shortened V by 2 bases and J by 4 bases, and 17 bases separated the two germline ends. The CDR3 totals 16 residues. From germline, CDR1 is MDHEN and CDR2 SYDVKM. CDR3 DNA: TGTGCCAGCAGTTTAGGGGGCAGCTTTTTAGCCTATGGCTACACCTTC. Amino acid sequence: CASSLGGSFLAYGYTF.

CDR3 region: CASSYERSGYTF. The DNA of the CDR3 is TGTGCCAGCAGTTATGAGAGGTCTGGCTACACCTTC. The chain uses TRBV6-6 and TRBJ1-2; D gene ambiguous. Trimming pared 3 bases from V and 7 bases from J, leaving 9 bases between. This CDR3 spans 12 amino acids. CDR1 MNHNY and CDR2 SVGAGI come from the germline V gene (reference sequence).

The CDR3 DNA is TGTGCCAGCAGTTACCGGGGGGCGTACACCGGGGAGCTGTTTTTT. Amino acids: CASSYRGAYTGELFF. The genes are TRBV6-6 and TRBJ2-2; weak D call: TRBD2 (7 bases). Germline CDR1 is MNHNY and CDR2 is SVGAGI (reference sequence). CDR3 length: 15 amino acids. The V end was cut by 2 bases, the J end by 3 bases, with 10 bases between.